Following are 5 T cell receptor beta chains from one sample sequenced in a study of blood T cell repertoires in COVID-19. Produced via immunoSEQ multiplex PCR; TCRdb's table is partial and in-frame only. The table includes about 190,000 clones, 83% detected once. The specimen was peripheral blood. Source of these receptors: a woman between 40 and 55 years old with acute or convalescent COVID-19.

The chain couples TRBV6-1 to TRBJ1-6; D call uncertain. The CDR3 has 12 residues. Germline loops: CDR1 MNHNS, CDR2 SASEGT. The germline V and J ends were trimmed by 1 base and 9 bases, with 4 bases remaining between them. The CDR3 sequence is CASSEGLSPLHF. The CDR3 bases are TGTGCCAGCAGTGAAGGACTTTCACCCCTCCACTTT.

The DNA for the CDR3 is TGCAGTGCTAGTTTTAGCTGGTATGAGCAGTTCTTC. Protein product: CSASFSWYEQFF. The chain recombines TRBV20-1 with TRBJ2-1; D is unclear. Germline CDR1 reads DFQATT; CDR2 reads SNEGSKA (reference sequence). Trimming stripped 3 bases from V and 8 bases from J, with 11 bases between. This CDR3 contains 12 residues.

V gene TRBV5-1 combines with J gene TRBJ1-1; D may be TRBD1 (6 bases). Per germline, CDR1 SGHRS and CDR2 YFSETQ. The CDR3 runs to 15 residues. V lost 4 bases and J 1 base, leaving 14 bases between the germline ends. For the CDR3, the DNA is TGCGCCAGCAGCCCGGGGACAACACAGAACACTGAAGCTTTCTTT. It specifies CASSPGTTQNTEAFF.

The rearrangement joins TRBV9 to TRBJ2-5; 11 nucleotides line up with TRBD2. CDR1 and CDR2 from the germline V gene are SGDLS and YYNGEE. The CDR3 totals 16 residues. The V gene end was trimmed by 1 base and the J gene end by 1 base; junction bases not matched to a gene: 3. As DNA, the CDR3 is TGTGCCAGCAGCGTACTAGCGGGGGGCCTCCAAGAGACCCAGTACTTC. This sequence encodes CASSVLAGGLQETQYF.

The chain carries TRBV28 and TRBJ2-1, with 8 nucleotides matching TRBD1. CDR1 is MDHEN and CDR2 is SYDVKM in the germline V gene. This CDR3 has 14 amino acids. With V trimmed by 3 bases and J by 9 bases, 7 bases remained unmatched. CDR3 sequence reads: CASSLVDRVIEQFF. The CDR3 nucleotides read TGTGCCAGCAGTTTGGTGGACAGGGTCATTGAGCAGTTCTTC.